This T cell receptor beta chain was documented in a study of blood T cell repertoires in COVID-19. CDR3 size: 16 residues. Per germline, CDR1 SEHNR and CDR2 FQNEAQ (reference sequence). V gave up 5 bases and J gave up 4 bases, with 19 bases separating them. This clone was observed a few times. Here immunoSEQ multiplex PCR was the method, and the copy in TCRdb shows in-frame clones only, minus some. Of around 140,000 clones in the sample, 85% to 90% were seen once. Sequencing was done on a sample of peripheral blood. The chain carries TRBV7-9 and TRBJ2-3, with D tentatively TRBD2 (6 bases). The receptor was derived from a man aged 18 to 30 with COVID-19, enrolled during active disease. CDR3 sequence (DNA): TGTGCCAGCAGCAAAAAGGAGGGCCTCGGCCCAGATACGCAGTATTTT. The encoded protein is CASSKKEGLGPDTQYF.